These 17 T cell receptor beta chains share one sample of origin, sequenced in a study of blood T cell repertoires in COVID-19. Only in-frame clones appear in the TCRdb table, and some are missing; sequencing was by immunoSEQ multiplex PCR. The sample consists of 95,000 to 100,000 clones, approximately 92% of them appearing once. The specimen was peripheral blood. These receptors were collected from a man in his fifties with active COVID-19.

The gene calls are TRBV28 and TRBJ1-1; D possibly corresponds to TRBD1 (5 bases). The V end lost 1 base, the J end lost 0 bases, and 18 bases lay between the germline ends. This CDR3 is 18 amino acids long. Germline values: CDR1 MDHEN, CDR2 SYDVKM. The CDR3 loop reads CASSLLGGTDGMNTEAFF. CDR3 DNA: TGTGCCAGCAGTTTATTGGGGGGGACCGACGGTATGAACACTGAAGCTTTCTTT.

The rearrangement uses TRBV6-5 and TRBJ2-7; 9 bases line up with TRBD2. This CDR3 contains 15 residues. Germline CDR1 MNHEY, CDR2 SVGAGI. After removal of 2 bases from V and 4 bases from J, the junction contained 6 bases not matched to a gene. CDR3 DNA sequence: TGTGCCAGCAGTTACCAGGGACTAGCTCCGTACGAGCAGTACTTC. This codes for CASSYQGLAPYEQYF.

V gene TRBV11-3 combines with J gene TRBJ2-3; 8 bases line up with TRBD1. Germline V gives CDR1 SGHNT, CDR2 YENEEA. The V and J ends lost 4 bases and 5 bases, in that order; junction bases with no gene match: 5. CDR3 size: 14 residues. The CDR3 loop is CASSSDREEDTQYF. The DNA for the CDR3 is TGTGCCAGCAGCTCGGACAGGGAGGAAGATACGCAGTATTTT.

V gene TRBV3-1 (or the pseudogene TRBV3-2) combines with J gene TRBJ2-5; 7 bases map to TRBD1. CDR1 is LGHDT, CDR2 YNNKEL, per germline (reference sequence). V dropped 4 bases and J dropped 5; count of bases not matched to a gene: 13. The CDR3 is 16 residues long. The CDR3 coding sequence is TGTGCCAGCAGCCTTGGGACAGTTTCCACGCAGGAGACCCAGTACTTC. The encoded protein is CASSLGTVSTQETQYF.

The gene calls are TRBV7-2 and TRBJ2-3, with no clear D. Per the germline V gene, CDR1 is SGHTA and CDR2 is FQGNSA. The ends were cut back, 2 bases at V and 3 bases at J, with 12 bases in the middle. The CDR3 spans 15 residues. The CDR3 loop is CASSLTPPRTDTQYF. For the CDR3, the DNA is TGTGCCAGCAGCTTAACTCCCCCCCGGACAGATACGCAGTATTTT.

This chain joins TRBV11-2 and TRBJ2-7; 9 bases agree with TRBD1. The V gene end was trimmed by 1 base and the J gene end by 4 bases; junction bases not matched to a gene: 8. The CDR3 is made up of 16 amino acids. CDR1 and CDR2 from the germline V gene are SGHAT and FQNNGV. In nucleotides, the CDR3 is TGTGCCAGCAGCTTAGTGTTCGGGACAGGGCGTTACGAGCAGTACTTC. Translation gives CASSLVFGTGRYEQYF. Drawing the rest from reference TRBV11-2 and TRBJ2-7, the complete variable domain is EAGVAQSPRYKIIEKRQSVAFWCNPISGHATLYWYQQILGQGPKLLIQFQNNGVVDDSQLPKDRFSAERLKGVDSTLKIQPAKLEDSAVYLCASSLVFGTGRYEQYFGPGTRLTVT.

The chain carries TRBV14 and TRBJ1-6; 7 bases are a match to TRBD1. The CDR3 loop spans 15 amino acids. Germline CDR1 and CDR2: SGHDN and FVKESK. The V segment lost 6 bases and the J segment 8 bases; nucleotides outside the gene matches: 10. The CDR3 DNA is TGTGCCAGCAGTTCTACGGGACAGCGGTATTCACCCCTCCACTTT. This sequence encodes CASSSTGQRYSPLHF.

In its sample, this clone was seen once. V and J are TRBV5-1 and TRBJ2-7; D is unclear. This CDR3 has 14 amino acids. The ends were cut back, 0 bases at V and 7 bases at J, with 14 bases in the middle. Germline V gives CDR1 SGHRS, CDR2 YFSETQ. CDR3 sequence (DNA): TGCGCCAGCAGCTTGGAAGCAGCCGCTAGTGAGCAGTACTTC. Its protein product is CASSLEAAASEQYF.

The rearrangement uses TRBV14 and TRBJ1-2; 7 bases line up with TRBD1. V was clipped by 4 bases and J by 8 bases; unmatched bases: 4. This CDR3 contains 12 residues. Germline V gene lookup returns CDR1 SGHDN and CDR2 FVKESK. DNA of the CDR3: TGTGCCAGCAGCCCGGACAGGAGCGGCTACACCTTC. Encoded protein: CASSPDRSGYTF.

This clone was detected only a few times. The chain uses TRBV11-3 and TRBJ2-3, with TRBD1 as a possible D gene (5 bases). Germline CDR1 and CDR2: SGHNT and YENEEA. Between the trimmed V and J ends, which lost 1 base and 5 bases, there was a span of 10 bases. CDR3 size: 14 residues. The DNA for the CDR3 is TGTGCCAGCAGCTTAGCCCCAGGGATAGATACGCAGTATTTT. This sequence encodes CASSLAPGIDTQYF.

V usage is TRBV10-3 and J usage is TRBJ2-2; the D is unclear. Germline CDR1 reads ENHRY; CDR2 reads SYGVKD. This CDR3 has 16 amino acids. Trimming stripped 0 bases from V and 2 bases from J, with 10 bases between. The CDR3 DNA follows: TGTGCCATCAGTGAGTCGGAAACTACTAACACCGGGGAGCTGTTTTTT. Its translation: CAISESETTNTGELFF.

This chain connects TRBV19 to TRBJ1-1, with no clear D. The germline V gene encodes CDR1 LNHDA and CDR2 SQIVND (reference sequence). Deletions cut 5 bases from V and 6 bases from J, with 19 bases between. This CDR3 is built from 15 residues. The CDR3 coding sequence is TGTGCCAGTAGTCCCCATGTCTCACGTGAGGCTGAAGCTTTCTTT. Translating gives CASSPHVSREAEAFF.

The chain uses TRBV29-1 and TRBJ1-1, with D unresolved. The CDR3 is 12 residues long. The germline V and J ends were trimmed by 5 bases and 1 base, with 8 bases remaining between them. CDR1 is SQVTM and CDR2 is ANQGSEA in the germline V gene. CDR3 region: CSVLRGNTEAFF. In DNA form, the CDR3 reads TGCAGCGTTCTTCGGGGGAACACTGAAGCTTTCTTT.

This chain links TRBV18 with TRBJ2-7; 8 positions match TRBD1. The germline CDR1 and CDR2 sequences are KGHSH and LQKENI. The CDR3 spans 15 residues. J lost 2 bases, V lost 5 bases, and 8 bases had no gene match. CDR3 nucleotides: TGTGCCAGCTCATCCCCCCGGGACAGGCCCTACGAGCAGTACTTC. This translates into CASSSPRDRPYEQYF.

V usage is TRBV5-5 and J usage is TRBJ1-6; D may be TRBD1 (6 bases). This CDR3 is built from 14 residues. Germline lookup yields CDR1 SGHKS and CDR2 YYEKEE (reference sequence). With 2 bases removed from V and 5 bases from J, the gap between germline ends came to 8 bases. CDR3 sequence reads: CASSFRDNNSPLHF. The CDR3 DNA follows: TGTGCCAGCAGCTTCCGGGACAATAATTCACCCCTCCACTTT.

The CDR3, as DNA: TGTGCCAGCAGCGTAGGAGGGTCGATCACCGGGGAGCTGTTTTTT. Translating it yields CASSVGGSITGELFF. The chain uses TRBV9 and TRBJ2-2; TRBD2 might be the D (5 bases). The V gene lost 0 bases and the J gene lost 4 bases, with 10 bases spanning the gap. This CDR3 is built from 15 residues. Germline loops: CDR1 SGDLS, CDR2 YYNGEE.

The chain links TRBV10-1 to TRBJ2-2; weak D call: TRBD1 (6 bases). With 3 bases removed from V and 6 bases from J, the gap between germline ends came to 14 bases. CDR1 is WNHNN and CDR2 is SYGVQD in the germline V gene (reference sequence). This CDR3 comprises 15 residues. The CDR3: CASSEFGTRAGELFF. CDR3 sequence (DNA): TGCGCCAGCAGTGAATTTGGGACAAGGGCCGGGGAGCTGTTTTTT.